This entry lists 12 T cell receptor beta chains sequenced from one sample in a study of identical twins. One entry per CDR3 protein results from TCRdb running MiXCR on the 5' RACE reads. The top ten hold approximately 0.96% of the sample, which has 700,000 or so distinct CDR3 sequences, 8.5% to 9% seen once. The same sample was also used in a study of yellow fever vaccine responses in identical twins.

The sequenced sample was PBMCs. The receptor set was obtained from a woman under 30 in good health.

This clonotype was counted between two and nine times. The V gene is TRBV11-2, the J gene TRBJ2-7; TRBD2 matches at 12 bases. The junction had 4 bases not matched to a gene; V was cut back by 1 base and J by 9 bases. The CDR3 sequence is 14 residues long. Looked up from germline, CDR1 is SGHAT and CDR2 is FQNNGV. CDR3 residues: CASSLGLAGVRQYF. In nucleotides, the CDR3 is TGTGCCAGCAGCTTAGGACTAGCGGGAGTAAGGCAGTACTTC.

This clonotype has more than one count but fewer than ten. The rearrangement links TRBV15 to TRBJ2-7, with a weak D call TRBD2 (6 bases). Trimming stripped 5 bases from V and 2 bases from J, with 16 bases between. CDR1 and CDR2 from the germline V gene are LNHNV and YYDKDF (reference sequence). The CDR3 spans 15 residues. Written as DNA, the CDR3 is TGTGCCACCAGCGCCCTCGGAGGGGAAACCTACGAGCAGTACTTC. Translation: CATSALGGETYEQYF.

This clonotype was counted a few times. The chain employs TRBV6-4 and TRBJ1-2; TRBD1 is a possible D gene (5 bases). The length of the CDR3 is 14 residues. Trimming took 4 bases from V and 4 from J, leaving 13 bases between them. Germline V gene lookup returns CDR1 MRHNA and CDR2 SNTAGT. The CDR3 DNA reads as TGTGCCAGCAGTGCCCTCCCAGGGAGCTATGGCTACACCTTC. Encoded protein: CASSALPGSYGYTF.

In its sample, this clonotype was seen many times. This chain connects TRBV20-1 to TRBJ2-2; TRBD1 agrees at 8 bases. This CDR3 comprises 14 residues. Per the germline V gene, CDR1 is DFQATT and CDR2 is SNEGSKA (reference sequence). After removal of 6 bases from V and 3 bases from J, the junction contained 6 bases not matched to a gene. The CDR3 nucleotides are TGCAGTGCAAACAGGGGGGTGGACACCGGGGAGCTGTTTTTT. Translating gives CSANRGVDTGELFF.

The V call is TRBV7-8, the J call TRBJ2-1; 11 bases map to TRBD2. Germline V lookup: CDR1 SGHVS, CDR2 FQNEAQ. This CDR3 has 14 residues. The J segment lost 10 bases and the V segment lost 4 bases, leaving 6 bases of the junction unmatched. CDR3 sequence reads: CASSSGLADIEQFF. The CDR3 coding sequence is TGTGCCAGCAGCTCGGGACTAGCGGATATAGAGCAGTTCTTC.

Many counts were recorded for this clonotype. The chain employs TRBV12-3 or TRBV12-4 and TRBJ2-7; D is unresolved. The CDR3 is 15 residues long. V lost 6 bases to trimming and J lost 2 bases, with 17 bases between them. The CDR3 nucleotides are TGTGCCAGCAGCTTTGGGAACCTACCCCCCTACGAGCAGTACTTC. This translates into CASSFGNLPPYEQYF.

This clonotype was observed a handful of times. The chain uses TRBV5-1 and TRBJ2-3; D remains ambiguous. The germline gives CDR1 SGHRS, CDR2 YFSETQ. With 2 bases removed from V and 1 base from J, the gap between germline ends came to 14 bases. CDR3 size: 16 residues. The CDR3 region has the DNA TGCGCCAGCAGCTTAGTATCGGGCCTTGGCACAGATACGCAGTATTTT. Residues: CASSLVSGLGTDTQYF.

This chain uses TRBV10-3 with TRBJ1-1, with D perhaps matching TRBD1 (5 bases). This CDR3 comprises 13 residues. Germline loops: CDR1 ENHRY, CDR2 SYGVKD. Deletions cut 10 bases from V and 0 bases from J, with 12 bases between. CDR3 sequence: CANSGGMNTEAFF. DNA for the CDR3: TGTGCCAATTCGGGGGGGATGAACACTGAAGCTTTCTTT.

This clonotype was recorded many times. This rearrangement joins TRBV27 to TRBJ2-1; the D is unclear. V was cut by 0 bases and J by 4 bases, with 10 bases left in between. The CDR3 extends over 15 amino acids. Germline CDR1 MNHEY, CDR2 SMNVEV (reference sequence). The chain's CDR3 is CASSLSGWLYNEQFF. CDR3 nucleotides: TGTGCCAGCAGTTTATCGGGCTGGCTTTACAATGAGCAGTTCTTC.

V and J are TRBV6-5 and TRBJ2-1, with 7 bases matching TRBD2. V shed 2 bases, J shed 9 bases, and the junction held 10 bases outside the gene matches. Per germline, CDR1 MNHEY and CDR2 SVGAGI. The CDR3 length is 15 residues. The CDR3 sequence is CASSYGEGRGSEQFF. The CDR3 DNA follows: TGTGCCAGCAGTTACGGGGAGGGGAGAGGGAGTGAGCAGTTCTTC.

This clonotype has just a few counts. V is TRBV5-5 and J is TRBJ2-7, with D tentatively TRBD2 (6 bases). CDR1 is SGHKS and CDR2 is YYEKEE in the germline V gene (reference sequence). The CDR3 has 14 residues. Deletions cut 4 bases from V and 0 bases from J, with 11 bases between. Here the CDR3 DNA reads TGTGCCAGCAGCCTCCGGGAGAACTCCTACGAGCAGTACTTC. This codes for CASSLRENSYEQYF.

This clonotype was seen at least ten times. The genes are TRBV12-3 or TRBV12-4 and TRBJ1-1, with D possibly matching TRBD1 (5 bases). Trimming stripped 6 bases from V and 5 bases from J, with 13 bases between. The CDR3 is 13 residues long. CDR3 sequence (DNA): TGTGCCAGCAGCTCGTGGGGGGGAACTGAAGCTTTCTTT. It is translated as CASSSWGGTEAFF.